This TCR beta chain was captured by sequencing in a study of post-analysis software for immune sequencing data. General study findings and limits: Patients showed TRBV5-6, TRBV5-1 and TRBV20-1 among four to six TRBV segments more frequent than in controls. The authors found that F measure strongly co-clustered same-batch samples. The study found significantly lower normalized Chao1 diversity in multiple sclerosis patients than in controls.

Unique molecular identifiers were carried by the TCR beta cDNA libraries. Each CDR3 protein is one row after TCRdb ran MiXCR on the PCR reads. Of about 770,000 distinct CDR3 sequences listed, approximately 44% are singletons. In this sample, this clonotype turned up a few times. Its specificity is unknown. Germline CDR1 and CDR2: MDHEN and SYDVKM. Trimming stripped 3 bases from V and 4 bases from J, with 21 bases between. The CDR3 sequence is 17 residues long. The rearrangement uses TRBV28 and TRBJ2-5; D may be TRBD1 or TRBD2 (5 bases each). The receptor comes from a girl between 10 and 17 years old with multiple sclerosis. Sequences were obtained from blood. As DNA, the CDR3 is TGTGCCAGCAGTTTGCAAACTAGGGGAAGGCCAATAGAGACCCAGTACTTC. This gives the protein CASSLQTRGRPIETQYF.